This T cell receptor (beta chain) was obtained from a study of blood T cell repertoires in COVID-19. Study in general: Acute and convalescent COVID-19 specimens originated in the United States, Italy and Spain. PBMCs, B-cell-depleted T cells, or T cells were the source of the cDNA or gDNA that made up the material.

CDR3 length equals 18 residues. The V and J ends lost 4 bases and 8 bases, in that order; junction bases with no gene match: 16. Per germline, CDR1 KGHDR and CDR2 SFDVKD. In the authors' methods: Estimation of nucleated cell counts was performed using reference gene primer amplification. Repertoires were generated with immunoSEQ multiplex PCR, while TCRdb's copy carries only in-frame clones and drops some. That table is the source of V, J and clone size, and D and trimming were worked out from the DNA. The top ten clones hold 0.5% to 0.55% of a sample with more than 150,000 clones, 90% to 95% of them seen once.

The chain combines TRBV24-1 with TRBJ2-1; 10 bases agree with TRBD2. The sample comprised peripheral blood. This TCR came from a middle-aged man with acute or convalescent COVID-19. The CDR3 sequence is CATSDPRLAGAFLDEQFF. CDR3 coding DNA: TGTGCCACCAGTGACCCACGGCTAGCGGGAGCCTTTCTCGATGAGCAGTTCTTC.